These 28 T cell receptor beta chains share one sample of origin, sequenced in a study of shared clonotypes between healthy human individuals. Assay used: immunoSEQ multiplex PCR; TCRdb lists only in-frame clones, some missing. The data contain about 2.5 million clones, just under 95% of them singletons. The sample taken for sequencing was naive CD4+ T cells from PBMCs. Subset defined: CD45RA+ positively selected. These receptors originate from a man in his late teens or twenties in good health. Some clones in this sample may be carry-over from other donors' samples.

The CDR3 DNA reads TGTGCCAGCAGCTTAGCCGGGCGGGGATTAAAAGCTTTCTTT. Its protein product is CASSLAGRGLKAFF. This chain joins TRBV7-8 and TRBJ1-1; D is ambiguous. The germline V and J ends were trimmed by 0 bases and 9 bases, with 14 bases remaining between them. The CDR3 covers 14 residues. Per germline, CDR1 SGHVS and CDR2 FQNEAQ.

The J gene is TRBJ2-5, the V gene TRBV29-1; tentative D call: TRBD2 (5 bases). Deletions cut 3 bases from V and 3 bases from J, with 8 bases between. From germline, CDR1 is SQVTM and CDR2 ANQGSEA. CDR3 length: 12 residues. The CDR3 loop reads CSVDSGKETQYF. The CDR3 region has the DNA TGCAGCGTTGATTCCGGGAAAGAGACCCAGTACTTC.

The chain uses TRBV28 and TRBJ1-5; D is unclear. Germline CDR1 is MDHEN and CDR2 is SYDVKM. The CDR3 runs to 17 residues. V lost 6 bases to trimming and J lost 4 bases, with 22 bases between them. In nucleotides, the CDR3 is TGTGCCAGCAGAACCTTGGGTTTGGCAGACCCGAATCAGCCCCAGCATTTT. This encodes CASRTLGLADPNQPQHF.

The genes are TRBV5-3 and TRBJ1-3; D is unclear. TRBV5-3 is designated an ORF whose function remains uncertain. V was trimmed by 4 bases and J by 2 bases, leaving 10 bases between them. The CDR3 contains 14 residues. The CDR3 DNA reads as TGTGCCAGAAGCCCAATCCGCGCTGGAAACACCATATATTTT. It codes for CARSPIRAGNTIYF.

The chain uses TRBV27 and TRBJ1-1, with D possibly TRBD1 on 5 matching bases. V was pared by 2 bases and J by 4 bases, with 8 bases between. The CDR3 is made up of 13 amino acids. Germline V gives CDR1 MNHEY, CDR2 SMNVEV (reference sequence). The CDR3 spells CASSLGRVTEAFF. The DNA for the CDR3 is TGTGCCAGCAGTTTAGGCAGGGTCACTGAAGCTTTCTTT.

This CDR3 reads CASPPTGGMLNEQFF. CDR3 nucleotide sequence: TGTGCCAGCCCTCCGACAGGGGGCATGTTGAATGAGCAGTTCTTC. The rearrangement joins TRBV28 to TRBJ2-1; 10 nucleotides agree with TRBD1. Unmatched junction bases numbered 11, after V lost 8 bases and J lost 7 bases. Germline loops: CDR1 MDHEN, CDR2 SYDVKM. The CDR3 has 15 residues.

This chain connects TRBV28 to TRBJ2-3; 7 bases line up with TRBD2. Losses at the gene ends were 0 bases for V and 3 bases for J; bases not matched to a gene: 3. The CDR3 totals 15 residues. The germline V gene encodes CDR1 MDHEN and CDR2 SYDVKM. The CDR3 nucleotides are TGTGCCAGCAGTTTATGGCGGCGGGGGACAGATACGCAGTATTTT. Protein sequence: CASSLWRRGTDTQYF.

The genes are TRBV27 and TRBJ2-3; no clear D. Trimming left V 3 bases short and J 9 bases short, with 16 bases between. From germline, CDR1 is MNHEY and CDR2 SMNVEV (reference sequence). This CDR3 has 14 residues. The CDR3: CASSFQATYGTQYF. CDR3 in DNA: TGTGCCAGCAGTTTCCAGGCCACTTACGGAACGCAGTATTTT.

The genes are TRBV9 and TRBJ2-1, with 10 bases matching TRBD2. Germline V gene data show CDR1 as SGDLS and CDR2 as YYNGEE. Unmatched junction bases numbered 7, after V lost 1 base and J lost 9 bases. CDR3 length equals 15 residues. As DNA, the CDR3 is TGTGCCAGCAGCGTATATAGGGGACTAGCGTTTGAGCAGTTCTTC. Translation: CASSVYRGLAFEQFF.

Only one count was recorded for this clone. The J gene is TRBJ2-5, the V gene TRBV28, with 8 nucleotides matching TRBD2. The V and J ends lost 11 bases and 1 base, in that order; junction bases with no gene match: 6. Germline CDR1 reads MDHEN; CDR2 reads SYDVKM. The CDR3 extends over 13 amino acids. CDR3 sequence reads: CASGGAVQETQYF. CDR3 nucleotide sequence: TGTGCCTCGGGGGGGGCAGTCCAAGAGACCCAGTACTTC.

The CDR3 nucleotides are TGCGCCAGCAGCTTTCCGACAGCGGACAATGAGCAGTTCTTC. This translates into CASSFPTADNEQFF. The chain has TRBV5-1 and TRBJ2-1, with D perhaps being TRBD1 or TRBD2 (5 bases each). The CDR3 has 14 residues. CDR1 is SGHRS, CDR2 YFSETQ, per germline. The V end lost 2 bases, the J end lost 5 bases, and 11 bases lay between the germline ends.

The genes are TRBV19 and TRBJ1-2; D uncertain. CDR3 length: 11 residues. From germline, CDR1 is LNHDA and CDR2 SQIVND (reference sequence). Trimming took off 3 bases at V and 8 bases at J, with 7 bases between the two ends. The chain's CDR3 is CASSMTWGYTF. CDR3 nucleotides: TGTGCCAGTAGTATGACCTGGGGCTACACCTTC. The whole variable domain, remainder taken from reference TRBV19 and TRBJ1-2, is DGGITQSPKYLFRKEGQNVTLSCEQNLNHDAMYWYRQDPGQGLRLIYYSQIVNDFQKGDIAEGYSVSREKKESFPLTVTSAQKNPTAFYLCASSMTWGYTFGSGTRLTVV.

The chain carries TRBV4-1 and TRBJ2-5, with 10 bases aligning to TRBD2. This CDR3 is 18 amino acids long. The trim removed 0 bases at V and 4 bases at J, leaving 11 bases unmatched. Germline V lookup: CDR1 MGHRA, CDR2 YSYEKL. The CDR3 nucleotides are TGCGCCAGCAGCCAAGATAGGGCGAGCGGGAGGGAAGGAGAGACCCAGTACTTC. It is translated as CASSQDRASGREGETQYF.

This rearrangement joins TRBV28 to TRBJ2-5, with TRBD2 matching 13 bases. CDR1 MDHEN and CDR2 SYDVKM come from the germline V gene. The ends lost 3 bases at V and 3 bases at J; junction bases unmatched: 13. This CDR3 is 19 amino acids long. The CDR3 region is CASSLSGDGLAGVEETQYF. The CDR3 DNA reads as TGTGCCAGCAGTTTGTCGGGAGATGGACTAGCGGGAGTGGAAGAGACCCAGTACTTC.

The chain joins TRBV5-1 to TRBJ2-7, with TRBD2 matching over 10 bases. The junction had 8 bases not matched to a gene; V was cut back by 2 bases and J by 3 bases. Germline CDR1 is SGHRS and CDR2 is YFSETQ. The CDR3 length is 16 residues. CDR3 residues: CASSFTRTSGSYEQYF. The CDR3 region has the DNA TGCGCCAGCAGCTTTACCCGGACTAGCGGCAGCTACGAGCAGTACTTC.

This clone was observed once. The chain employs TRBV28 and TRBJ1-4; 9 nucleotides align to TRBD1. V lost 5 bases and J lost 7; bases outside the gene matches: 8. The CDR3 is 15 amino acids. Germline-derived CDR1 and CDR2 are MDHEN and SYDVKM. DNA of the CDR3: TGTGCCAGCAGTAGGGACAGGGCGACAAGTGAAAAACTGTTTTTT. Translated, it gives CASSRDRATSEKLFF.

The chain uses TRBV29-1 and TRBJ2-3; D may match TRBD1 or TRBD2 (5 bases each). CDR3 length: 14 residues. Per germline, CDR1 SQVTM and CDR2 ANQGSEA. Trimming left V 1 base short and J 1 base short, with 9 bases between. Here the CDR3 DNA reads TGCAGCGTTGAAGGCGAGGGACGCACAGATACGCAGTATTTT. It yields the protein CSVEGEGRTDTQYF.

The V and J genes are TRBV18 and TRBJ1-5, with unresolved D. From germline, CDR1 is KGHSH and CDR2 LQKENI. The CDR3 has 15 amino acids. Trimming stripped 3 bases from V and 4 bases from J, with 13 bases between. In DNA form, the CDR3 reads TGTGCCAGCTCACCTGGGGAAGGTTTTAATCAGCCCCAGCATTTT. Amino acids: CASSPGEGFNQPQHF.

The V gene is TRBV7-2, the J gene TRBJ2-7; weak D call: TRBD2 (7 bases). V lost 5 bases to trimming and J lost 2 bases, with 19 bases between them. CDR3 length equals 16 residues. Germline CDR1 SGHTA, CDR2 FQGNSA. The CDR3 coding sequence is TGTGCCAGCAGCCCCGGACTAGGGACACCGGCCTACGAGCAGTACTTC. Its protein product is CASSPGLGTPAYEQYF.

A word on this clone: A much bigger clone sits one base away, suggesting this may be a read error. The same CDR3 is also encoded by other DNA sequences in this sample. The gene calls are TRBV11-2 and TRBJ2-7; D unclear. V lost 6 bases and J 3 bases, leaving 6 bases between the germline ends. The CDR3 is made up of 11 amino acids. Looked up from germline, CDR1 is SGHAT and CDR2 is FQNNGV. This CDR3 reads CASSSLYEQYF. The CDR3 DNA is TGTGCCAGCAGTTCCCTCTACGAGCAGTACTTC.

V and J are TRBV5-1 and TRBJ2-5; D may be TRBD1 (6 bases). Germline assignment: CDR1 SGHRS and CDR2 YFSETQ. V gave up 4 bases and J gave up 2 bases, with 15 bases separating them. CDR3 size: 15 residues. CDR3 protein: CASSPTGTNQETQYF. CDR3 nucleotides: TGCGCCAGCAGCCCGACCGGGACAAATCAAGAGACCCAGTACTTC. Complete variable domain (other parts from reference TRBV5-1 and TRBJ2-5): KAGVTQTPRYLIKTRGQQVTLSCSPISGHRSVSWYQQTPGQGLQFLFEYFSETQRNKGNFPGRFSGRQFSNSRSEMNVSTLELGDSALYLCASSPTGTNQETQYFGPGTRLLVL.

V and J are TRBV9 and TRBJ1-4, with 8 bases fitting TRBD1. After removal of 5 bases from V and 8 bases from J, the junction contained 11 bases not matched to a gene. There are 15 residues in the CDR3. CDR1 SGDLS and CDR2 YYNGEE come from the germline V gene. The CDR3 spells CASSATGGRFEKLFF. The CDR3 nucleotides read TGTGCCAGCAGTGCAACAGGGGGGAGGTTCGAAAAACTGTTTTTT.

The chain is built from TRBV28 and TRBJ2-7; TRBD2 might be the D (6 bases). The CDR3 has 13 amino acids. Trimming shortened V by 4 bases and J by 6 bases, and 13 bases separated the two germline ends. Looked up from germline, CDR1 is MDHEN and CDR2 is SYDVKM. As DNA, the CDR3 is TGTGCCAGCAGTTCGACTAGTTTCTCCGAGCAGTACTTC. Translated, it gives CASSSTSFSEQYF.

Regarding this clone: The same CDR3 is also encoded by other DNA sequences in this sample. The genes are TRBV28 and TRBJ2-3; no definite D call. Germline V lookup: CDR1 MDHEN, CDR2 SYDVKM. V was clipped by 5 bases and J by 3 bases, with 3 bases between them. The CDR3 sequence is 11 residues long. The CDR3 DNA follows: TGTGCCAGCAGTCGAACAGATACGCAGTATTTT. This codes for CASSRTDTQYF.

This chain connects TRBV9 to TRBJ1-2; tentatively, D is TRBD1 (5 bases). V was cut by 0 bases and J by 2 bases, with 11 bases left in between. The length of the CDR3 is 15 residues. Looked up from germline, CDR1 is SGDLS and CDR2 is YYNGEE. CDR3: CASSVEGAINYGYTF. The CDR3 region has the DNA TGTGCCAGCAGCGTAGAAGGGGCCATAAACTATGGCTACACCTTC. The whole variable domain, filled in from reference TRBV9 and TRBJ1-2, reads DSGVTQTPKHLITATGQRVTLRCSPRSGDLSVYWYQQSLDQGLQFLIQYYNGEERAKGNILERFSAQQFPDLHSELNLSSLELGDSALYFCASSVEGAINYGYTFGSGTRLTVV.

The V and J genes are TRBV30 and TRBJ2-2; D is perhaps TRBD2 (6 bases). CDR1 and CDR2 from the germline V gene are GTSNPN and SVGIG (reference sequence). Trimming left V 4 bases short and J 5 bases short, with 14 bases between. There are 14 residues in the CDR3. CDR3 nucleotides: TGTGCCTGGAATTCCGGGAGCGCGACCGGGGAGCTGTTTTTT. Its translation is CAWNSGSATGELFF.

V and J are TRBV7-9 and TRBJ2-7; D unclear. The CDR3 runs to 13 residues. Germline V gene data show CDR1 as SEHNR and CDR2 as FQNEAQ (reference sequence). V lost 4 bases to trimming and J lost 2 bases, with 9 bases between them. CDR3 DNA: TGTGCCAGCAGCTATGGGCTAGCCTACGAGCAGTACTTC. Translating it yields CASSYGLAYEQYF.

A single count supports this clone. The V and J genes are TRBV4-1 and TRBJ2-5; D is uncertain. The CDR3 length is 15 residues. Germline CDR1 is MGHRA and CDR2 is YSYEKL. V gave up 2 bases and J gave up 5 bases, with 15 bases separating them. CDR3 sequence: CASSQRQALVETQYF. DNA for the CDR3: TGCGCCAGCAGCCAAAGGCAAGCTTTAGTCGAGACCCAGTACTTC.